This TCR beta chain was sequenced in a study of OX40 agonist ivuxolimab in advanced cancers. Study summary: Patients assigned to dose escalation were diagnosed with hepatocellular carcinoma, melanoma, renal cell or head and neck cancer. Two cutaneous melanoma patients and one hepatocellular carcinoma patient, three in all, had partial responses.

J lost 3 bases, V lost 6 bases, and 6 bases had no gene match. The germline CDR1 and CDR2 sequences are SNHLY and FYNNEI. This CDR3 has 14 amino acids. With respect to this clone: Its target is unknown.

Sequencing was performed with immunoSEQ multiplex PCR; in TCRdb, only in-frame clones are kept and a portion is missing. Of 60,000 to 80,000 clones in the sample, around four fifths are singletons; the top ten hold approximately 6%. General study points: Relative to CD4+, CD8+ T cells held more expanded clones on average.

Autoimmune disease history or systemic immunosuppression excluded patients. This sample comprised CD4+ or CD8+ T cells sorted from blood, obtained in a trial of the OX40 agonist ivuxolimab. The gene calls are TRBV2 and TRBJ1-2; TRBD1 agrees at 8 bases. This receptor was taken from an adult with an advanced solid tumor such as melanoma, head and neck, liver or kidney cancer. DNA of the CDR3: TGTGCCAGCAGGTGGCCAGGGGGCGACTATGGCTACACCTTC. Encoded protein: CASRWPGGDYGYTF.